A single sample is the source of the 30 T cell receptor beta chains below, sequenced in a study of blood T cell repertoires in COVID-19. Assay: immunoSEQ multiplex PCR; the TCRdb copy retains only in-frame clones and omits some. The sample has 200,000 to 250,000 clones, under 90% seen once. Sequencing was performed on peripheral blood. These receptor sequences come from a woman aged 80 or over with COVID-19, enrolled during active disease.

The rearrangement uses TRBV2 and TRBJ2-2, with D possibly matching TRBD2 (5 bases). The germline gives CDR1 SNHLY, CDR2 FYNNEI. The CDR3 length is 14 residues. V gave up 6 bases and J gave up 0 bases, with 8 bases separating them. In nucleotides, the CDR3 is TGTGCCAGCAGAGCGACTACGAACACCGGGGAGCTGTTTTTT. It encodes CASRATTNTGELFF.

The chain recombines TRBV2 with TRBJ1-1; tentatively, D is TRBD1 (5 bases). The germline V gene encodes CDR1 SNHLY and CDR2 FYNNEI. This CDR3 has 16 amino acids. V lost 2 bases and J lost 4, with 17 bases in between. The CDR3 DNA is TGTGCCAGCAGTGAAATGGGGCTCACTTATTCCACTGAAGCTTTCTTT. Its protein product is CASSEMGLTYSTEAFF.

Only one count was recorded for this clone. This chain connects TRBV11-2 to TRBJ2-1; 7 bases match TRBD2. The J segment lost 4 bases and the V segment lost 2 bases, leaving 8 bases of the junction unmatched. This CDR3 region has 16 residues. Germline CDR1 and CDR2: SGHAT and FQNNGV. This chain's CDR3 is CASSLSMGGVYNEQFF. Written as DNA, the CDR3 is TGTGCCAGCAGCTTATCCATGGGGGGGGTATACAATGAGCAGTTCTTC.

The chain combines TRBV5-1 with TRBJ1-1; TRBD1 aligns across 7 bases. V was pared by 4 bases and J by 0 bases, with 3 bases of the junction left unmatched. The germline V gene has CDR1 SGHRS and CDR2 YFSETQ. The CDR3 is 14 residues long. CDR3 nucleotide sequence: TGCGCCAGCAGCGAGGGACAGATGAACACTGAAGCTTTCTTT. It codes for CASSEGQMNTEAFF. Complete variable domain (other parts from reference TRBV5-1 and TRBJ1-1): KAGVTQTPRYLIKTRGQQVTLSCSPISGHRSVSWYQQTPGQGLQFLFEYFSETQRNKGNFPGRFSGRQFSNSRSEMNVSTLELGDSALYLCASSEGQMNTEAFFGQGTRLTVV.

The CDR3 loop is CASSQYNQPQHF. Written as DNA, the CDR3 is TGTGCCAGCAGCCAGTACAATCAGCCCCAGCATTTT. This chain links TRBV3-1 (or the pseudogene TRBV3-2) with TRBJ1-5; D call uncertain. Germline loops: CDR1 LGHDT, CDR2 YNNKEL (reference sequence). V lost 3 bases and J lost 3, with 3 bases in between. This CDR3 has 12 amino acids.

The genes are TRBV3-1 (or the pseudogene TRBV3-2) and TRBJ2-3, with D possibly TRBD2 on 5 matching bases. The CDR3 loop spans 16 amino acids. V was shortened by 1 base and J by 6 bases, with 17 bases between the two germline ends. The germline V gene encodes CDR1 LGHDT and CDR2 YNNKEL (reference sequence). CDR3 protein: CASSQARTGLGDTQYF. The CDR3, as DNA: TGTGCCAGCAGCCAAGCCCGGACTGGCTTAGGGGATACGCAGTATTTT.

This sequence joins TRBV11-2 and TRBJ1-2; 9 bases align to TRBD1. The CDR3 consists of 14 residues. Per germline, CDR1 SGHAT and CDR2 FQNNGV. Germline trimming cut 2 bases from V and 9 bases from J; bases unmatched to any gene: 7. In DNA, the CDR3 is TGTGCCAGCAGCTTATATTCGGACAGGGGAAGCTACACCTTC. It is translated as CASSLYSDRGSYTF.

The chain couples TRBV6-5 to TRBJ1-1; possible D gene TRBD1, 6 bases. The V gene's germline CDR1 is MNHEY and CDR2 SVGAGI. The CDR3 spans 14 residues. With 5 bases removed from V and 0 bases from J, the gap between germline ends came to 10 bases. CDR3 in amino acids: CASSRDTLNTEAFF. In nucleotides, the CDR3 is TGTGCCAGCAGTCGGGACACTCTGAACACTGAAGCTTTCTTT.

J is TRBJ2-2 and V is TRBV25-1; 8 bases align to TRBD2. The CDR3 has 16 residues. V gave up 3 bases and J gave up 0 bases; unmatched junction bases: 3. Germline CDR1 reads MGHDK; CDR2 reads SYGVNS. CDR3 loop: CASSDPGLANTGELFF. Written as DNA, the CDR3 is TGTGCCAGCAGTGACCCGGGACTAGCGAACACCGGGGAGCTGTTTTTT.

The J gene is TRBJ2-1, the V gene TRBV10-3, with TRBD2 matching over 7 bases. The CDR3 covers 11 residues. Germline lookup yields CDR1 ENHRY and CDR2 SYGVKD. Trimming took 11 bases from V and 7 from J; bases not matched to a gene: 5. This CDR3 is CAGGGGNEQFF. DNA of the CDR3: TGTGCCGGCGGGGGTGGAAATGAGCAGTTCTTC.

The J gene is TRBJ2-7, the V gene TRBV18; TRBD1 is a possible D gene (6 bases). V lost 3 bases to trimming and J lost 1 base, with 10 bases between them. CDR3 length: 14 amino acids. Germline V lookup: CDR1 KGHSH, CDR2 LQKENI. The CDR3 is CASSPQGNSYEQYF. CDR3 sequence (DNA): TGTGCCAGCTCACCCCAGGGGAATTCCTACGAGCAGTACTTC. Supplemented by reference TRBV18 and TRBJ2-7, the full variable domain reads NAGVMQNPRHLVRRRGQEARLRCSPMKGHSHVYWYRQLPEEGLKFMVYLQKENIIDESGMPKERFSAEFPKEGPSILRIQQVVRGDSAAYFCASSPQGNSYEQYFGPGTRLTVT.

The chain joins TRBV7-3 to TRBJ1-1; no clear D. This CDR3 is built from 14 residues. V lost 4 bases and J lost 0, with 9 bases in between. Germline V lookup: CDR1 SGHTA, CDR2 FQGTGA. CDR3 region: CASSSGSMNTEAFF. The CDR3, as DNA: TGTGCCAGCAGCTCAGGTTCTATGAACACTGAAGCTTTCTTT.

The chain employs TRBV14 and TRBJ1-1; possibly TRBD1 for D (6 bases). CDR1 and CDR2 (germline): SGHDN, FVKESK. The CDR3 loop spans 13 amino acids. V gave up 0 bases and J gave up 11 bases, with 13 bases separating them. DNA for the CDR3: TGTGCCAGCAGCCAAGAAAACAGGGCTTTGGCTTTCTTT. It specifies CASSQENRALAFF.

The rearrangement links TRBV2 to TRBJ2-7, with 12 positions matching TRBD1. This CDR3 is built from 15 residues. Germline values: CDR1 SNHLY, CDR2 FYNNEI. V gave up 6 bases and J gave up 5 bases; unmatched junction bases: 8. The CDR3 sequence: CASSRPGTGGHEQYF. The CDR3 nucleotides are TGTGCCAGCAGCCGTCCCGGGACAGGGGGCCACGAGCAGTACTTC. The full variable domain, in which reference TRBV2 and TRBJ2-7 provide the parts outside the CDR3, is EPEVTQTPSHQVTQMGQEVILRCVPISNHLYFYWYRQILGQKVEFLVSFYNNEISEKSEIFDDQFSVERPDGSNFTLKIRSTKLEDSAMYFCASSRPGTGGHEQYFGPGTRLTVT.

This chain joins TRBV15 and TRBJ2-7; D might be TRBD1 (6 bases). The ends were cut back, 6 bases at V and 5 bases at J, with 14 bases in the middle. Germline CDR1 and CDR2: LNHNV and YYDKDF (reference sequence). The CDR3 covers 13 residues. The CDR3 sequence is CATSGPGANEQYF. CDR3 coding DNA: TGTGCCACCAGTGGCCCAGGGGCCAACGAGCAGTACTTC.

The chain has TRBV6-4 and TRBJ2-2; 10 bases agree with TRBD2. The CDR3 sequence is 16 residues long. V gave up 4 bases and J gave up 2 bases; unmatched junction bases: 4. The germline CDR1 and CDR2 sequences are MRHNA and SNTAGT. CDR3 DNA sequence: TGTGCCAGCAGTGTGCTAGCGGGGGCTAACACCGGGGAGCTGTTTTTT. This encodes CASSVLAGANTGELFF.

This chain joins TRBV6-5 and TRBJ2-7, with TRBD2 matching 7 bases. The CDR3 totals 16 residues. The V segment lost 2 bases and the J segment 2 bases; nucleotides outside the gene matches: 9. Germline V gene sequence: CDR1 MNHEY, CDR2 SVGAGI. The CDR3 loop reads CASSYLPSGNAYEQYF. The CDR3 DNA reads TGTGCCAGCAGTTACCTGCCGAGCGGGAATGCCTACGAGCAGTACTTC.

The sample holds many counts of this clone. The genes are TRBV7-2 and TRBJ2-7; D is possibly TRBD2 (6 bases). CDR1 and CDR2 from the germline V gene are SGHTA and FQGNSA. The CDR3 consists of 13 residues. Trimming took 1 base from V and 11 from J, leaving 15 bases between them. The CDR3 spells CASSLERSGVEYF. The CDR3 DNA reads as TGTGCCAGCAGCTTAGAGCGGTCGGGGGTGGAGTACTTC.

V gene TRBV9 combines with J gene TRBJ1-2; 12 bases fit TRBD1. Trimming took 2 bases from V and 7 from J; bases not matched to a gene: 6. The V gene's germline CDR1 is SGDLS and CDR2 YYNGEE. The CDR3 contains 15 residues. CDR3 sequence reads: CASSVGQGASSGYTF. In nucleotides, the CDR3 is TGTGCCAGCAGCGTGGGACAGGGGGCCTCGAGTGGCTACACCTTC.

This clone was seen a few times. This chain links TRBV6-1 with TRBJ1-3; D possibly corresponds to TRBD1 (5 bases). The CDR3 has 16 amino acids. The ends were cut back, 2 bases at V and 2 bases at J, with 13 bases in the middle. Germline V CDR1 and CDR2: MNHNS, SASEGT. CDR3 in amino acids: CASSEIGWGAGNTIYF. The DNA of the CDR3 is TGTGCCAGCAGTGAAATCGGCTGGGGCGCTGGAAACACCATATATTTT.

The chain has TRBV3-1 (or the pseudogene TRBV3-2) and TRBJ1-3; D is uncertain. Germline V lookup: CDR1 LGHDT, CDR2 YNNKEL (reference sequence). The CDR3 loop spans 15 amino acids. Deletions cut 4 bases from V and 5 bases from J, with 15 bases between. The CDR3 reads CASSPTVGGRNTIYF. CDR3 nucleotide sequence: TGTGCCAGCAGCCCGACGGTTGGAGGTAGAAACACCATATATTTT.

The chain employs TRBV21-1 and TRBJ1-5. TRBV21-1 is annotated as a pseudogene. The CDR3 consists of 18 residues. CDR3 sequence: CASHRRPGDPLSNQPQHF. For the CDR3, the DNA is TGTGCCAGCCACCGTCGGCCGGGGGACCCCCTTAGCAATCAGCCCCAGCATTTT.

This chain connects TRBV7-9 to TRBJ2-1; D perhaps matches TRBD1 (7 bases). Trimming shortened V by 7 bases and J by 9 bases, and 22 bases separated the two germline ends. The CDR3 loop spans 15 amino acids. CDR1 is SEHNR and CDR2 is FQNEAQ in the germline V gene (reference sequence). The CDR3 is CASTEQGGILGEQFF. CDR3 in DNA: TGTGCCAGCACCGAGCAGGGGGGAATATTAGGTGAGCAGTTCTTC.

The chain is built from TRBV6-5 and TRBJ1-3; 7 bases fit TRBD1. V was clipped by 10 bases and J by 4 bases; unmatched bases: 10. Per the germline V gene, CDR1 is MNHEY and CDR2 is SVGAGI. The CDR3 is 14 residues long. For the CDR3, the DNA is TGTGCCACTAAACCAGGGGGATCAGGAAACACCATATATTTT. Its protein is CATKPGGSGNTIYF.

This clone occurred once. The chain uses TRBV19 and TRBJ2-5; 9 positions match TRBD1. Losses at the gene ends were 3 bases for V and 5 bases for J; bases not matched to a gene: 4. The CDR3 is 14 amino acids. Looked up from germline, CDR1 is LNHDA and CDR2 is SQIVND (reference sequence). Here the CDR3 reads CASSMHRGRETQYF. The DNA of the CDR3 is TGTGCCAGTAGTATGCACAGGGGGCGGGAGACCCAGTACTTC.

This clone occurred a few times. The gene calls are TRBV5-1 and TRBJ2-3; D might be TRBD2 (6 bases). With 5 bases removed from V and 1 base from J, the gap between germline ends came to 11 bases. The CDR3 is 14 residues long. Looked up from germline, CDR1 is SGHRS and CDR2 is YFSETQ. The CDR3 loop reads CASRDERGTDTQYF. CDR3 in DNA: TGCGCCAGCAGAGATGAGCGGGGCACAGATACGCAGTATTTT.

The CDR3 region is CASNLQGYTEAFF. The CDR3 coding sequence is TGTGCCAGCAACCTACAGGGTTACACTGAAGCTTTCTTT. The chain joins TRBV7-9 to TRBJ1-1, with D perhaps matching TRBD1 (6 bases). From germline, CDR1 is SEHNR and CDR2 FQNEAQ (reference sequence). The CDR3 length is 13 residues. Trimming left V 7 bases short and J 3 bases short, with 12 bases between. Combining the CDR3 with reference TRBV7-9 and TRBJ1-1 gives the whole variable domain DTGVSQNPRHKITKRGQNVTFRCDPISEHNRLYWYRQTLGQGPEFLTYFQNEAQLEKSRLLSDRFSAERPKGSFSTLEIQRTEQGDSAMYLCASNLQGYTEAFFGQGTRLTVV.

The chain links TRBV7-9 to TRBJ1-5, with 7 positions matching TRBD1. Germline CDR1 is SEHNR and CDR2 is FQNEAQ (reference sequence). This CDR3 has 13 amino acids. The ends lost 5 bases at V and 12 bases at J; junction bases unmatched: 10. The CDR3 coding sequence is TGTGCCAGCAGCCCTCCTCAGGGGGTCGACCAGCATTTT. Translated, it gives CASSPPQGVDQHF.

The chain recombines TRBV5-1 with TRBJ1-4, with a weak D call TRBD1 (5 bases). The CDR3 extends over 14 amino acids. Germline CDR1 reads SGHRS; CDR2 reads YFSETQ. Trimming cost V 4 bases and J 8 bases, with 15 bases left between them. The CDR3 region has the DNA TGCGCCAGCAGCCAGGGAGGAGTAAGGGAAAAACTGTTTTTT. It encodes CASSQGGVREKLFF.

V gene TRBV18 combines with J gene TRBJ2-1, with TRBD2 as a possible D gene (5 bases). Trimming removed 0 bases from V and 12 bases from J, with 15 bases in between. The CDR3 is 14 amino acids. Germline CDR1 reads KGHSH; CDR2 reads LQKENI. CDR3 residues: CASSPPPGWGGQFF. The CDR3 DNA sequence: TGTGCCAGCTCACCACCCCCGGGGTGGGGTGGGCAGTTCTTC.